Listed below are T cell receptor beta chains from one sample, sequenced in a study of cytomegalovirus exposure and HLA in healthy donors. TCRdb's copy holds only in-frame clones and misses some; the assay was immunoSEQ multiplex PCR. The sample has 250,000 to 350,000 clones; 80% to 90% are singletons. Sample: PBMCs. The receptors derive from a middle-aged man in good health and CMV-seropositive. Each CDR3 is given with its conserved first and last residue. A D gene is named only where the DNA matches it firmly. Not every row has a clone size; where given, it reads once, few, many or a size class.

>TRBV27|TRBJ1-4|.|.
TGTGCCAGCCGCTCGGGTAGGGGCGGCGAAAAACTGTTTTTT
CASRSGRGGEKLFF
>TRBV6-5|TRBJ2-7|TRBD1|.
TGTGCCAGCAGTTTCCAGGGGGTGTACGAGCAGTACTTC
CASSFQGVYEQYF
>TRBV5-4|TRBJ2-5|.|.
TGTGCCAGCAGCTTGGCCGGCAGTCTTAGAGGGACCCAGTACTTC
CASSLAGSLRGTQYF
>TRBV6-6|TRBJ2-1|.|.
TGTGCCAGCAGTTACTCATGGCTAGCAGGATACAATGAGCAGTTCTTC
CASSYSWLAGYNEQFF
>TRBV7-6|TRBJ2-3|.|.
TGTGCCAGCAGCTTCAGGGTCACAGATACGCAGTATTTT
CASSFRVTDTQYF
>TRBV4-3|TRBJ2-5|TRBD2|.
TGCGCCAGCAGCCAAGATACCCTAGCGGGAGGGCAAGAGACCCAGTACTTC
CASSQDTLAGGQETQYF
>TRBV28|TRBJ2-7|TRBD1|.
TGTGCCAGCAGCTTCGGGGACAGGGAGACCTACGAGCAGTACTTC
CASSFGDRETYEQYF
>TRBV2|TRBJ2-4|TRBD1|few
TGTGCCAGCAAAGACCCGGGACAGAAAAACATTCAGTACTTC
CASKDPGQKNIQYF
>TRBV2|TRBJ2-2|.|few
TGTGCCAGCAGTGAATACGGACATTCGAACACCGGGGAGCTGTTTTTT
CASSEYGHSNTGELFF
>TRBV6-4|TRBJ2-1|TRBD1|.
TGTGCCAGCAGTGACGGGACAGGGGGCAATGAGCAGTTCTTC
CASSDGTGGNEQFF
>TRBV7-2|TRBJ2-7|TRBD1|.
TGTGCCAGCAGCCCTACTAGACAGGGGGCCTCCTACGAGCAGTACTTC
CASSPTRQGASYEQYF
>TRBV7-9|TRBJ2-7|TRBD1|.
TGTGCCAGCAGCTTAATGGGACAGAACTCCTACGAGCAGTACTTC
CASSLMGQNSYEQYF
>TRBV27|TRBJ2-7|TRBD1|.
TGTGCCAGCAGTTCGGGACAGGGAGTAAGGTACGAGCAGTACTTC
CASSSGQGVRYEQYF
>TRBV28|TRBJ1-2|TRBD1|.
TGTGCCAGCAGTTTTTCAGGGGGTGGAAAGGGCTACACCTTC
CASSFSGGGKGYTF
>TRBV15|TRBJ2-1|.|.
TGTGCCACCAGCCCTATACGCTCCTACAATGAGCAGTTCTTC
CATSPIRSYNEQFF
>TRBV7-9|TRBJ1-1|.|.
TGTGCCAGCACCCTAGGGCAGGGCCAGAGGGAAGCTTTCTTT
CASTLGQGQREAFF
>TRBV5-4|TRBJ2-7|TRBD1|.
TGTGCCAGCAGCTTTGGGACAGGGCTCTACGAGCAATACTTC
CASSFGTGLYEQYF
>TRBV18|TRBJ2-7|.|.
TGTGCCAGCTCAGGCCGACAGAGTAACTCCTACGAGCAGTACTTC
CASSGRQSNSYEQYF
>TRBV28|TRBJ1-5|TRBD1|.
TGTGCCAGCAGTCCGGGAGGGGGCGCTCAGCCCCAGCATTTT
CASSPGGGAQPQHF
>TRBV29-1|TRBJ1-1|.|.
TGCAGCGTTCAAGTCAGGTCCACTGAAGCTTTCTTT
CSVQVRSTEAFF
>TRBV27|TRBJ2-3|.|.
TGTGCCAGCCTTTCGCTTGGGGGCGGCACAGATACGCAGTATTTT
CASLSLGGGTDTQYF
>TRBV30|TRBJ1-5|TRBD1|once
TGTGCCTCTAACACAGGGGGGAATCAGCCCCAGCATTTT
CASNTGGNQPQHF
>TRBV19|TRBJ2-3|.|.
TGTGCCAGTAGTGTCTCGGGTTTCCGCCCAGATACGCAGTATTTT
CASSVSGFRPDTQYF
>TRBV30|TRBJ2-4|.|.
TGTGCCTGGAGTGACGGGGGAACCAAAAACATTCAGTACTTC
CAWSDGGTKNIQYF
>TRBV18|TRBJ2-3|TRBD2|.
TGTGCCAGCTCCCAGTATAGCGGGGGATCAGATACGCAGTATTTT
CASSQYSGGSDTQYF
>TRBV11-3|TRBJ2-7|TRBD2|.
TGTGCCAGCAGCCCAAAGACTAGCGGGAGGACCTACGAGCAGTACTTC
CASSPKTSGRTYEQYF
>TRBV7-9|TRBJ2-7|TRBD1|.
TGTTCCAGCAGCTTATGGTCAGGGGGCCCCAACGAGCAGTACTTC
CSSSLWSGGPNEQYF
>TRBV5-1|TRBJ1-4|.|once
TGCGCCAGCAGCCTCCAGGGCGGTGAAAAACTGTTTTTT
CASSLQGGEKLFF
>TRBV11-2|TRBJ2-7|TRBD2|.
TGTGCCAGCGGACCCCCAAGCGGGAGTCTGTACGAGCAGTACTTC
CASGPPSGSLYEQYF
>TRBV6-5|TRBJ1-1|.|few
TGTGCCAGCAGTTTAAAGTGGGGCCCCAAGAACACTGAAGCTTTCTTT
CASSLKWGPKNTEAFF
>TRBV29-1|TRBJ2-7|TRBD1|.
TGCAGCGTTGAGGAGACAGGGCCTACCTACGAGCAGTACTTC
CSVEETGPTYEQYF
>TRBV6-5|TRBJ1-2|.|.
TGTGCCAGCAGTCGAGGGTCAGACTATGGCTACACCTTC
CASSRGSDYGYTF
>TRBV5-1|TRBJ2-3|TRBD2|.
TGCGCCAGCACCTCGGGGGGGCGGACAGATACGCAGTATTTT
CASTSGGRTDTQYF
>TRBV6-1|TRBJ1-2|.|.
TGTGCCAGCAAACTACAGGTCCGGGAGGGCTACACCTTC
CASKLQVREGYTF
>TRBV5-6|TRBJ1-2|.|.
TGTGCCAGCAGCCCCGGTTGGGGGGGTGGCTACACCTTC
CASSPGWGGGYTF
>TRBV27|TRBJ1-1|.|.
TGTGCCAGCAGTTTAGGGCCCGGGGTGAACACTGAAGCTTTCTTT
CASSLGPGVNTEAFF
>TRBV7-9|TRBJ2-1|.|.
TGTGCCAGCAGCCTGCCTATGAGGTTGAGCAATGAGCAGTTCTTC
CASSLPMRLSNEQFF
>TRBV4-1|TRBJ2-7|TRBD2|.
TGCGCCAGCAGCCAAGGCCTACTAGCGGCCTACGAGCAGTACTTC
CASSQGLLAAYEQYF
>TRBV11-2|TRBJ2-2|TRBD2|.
TGTGCCAGCAGCTTAAAGGGACTAGCGGGAGGTCCCGGGGAGCTGTTTTTT
CASSLKGLAGGPGELFF
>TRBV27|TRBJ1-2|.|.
TGTGCCAGCAGTTTAGGAGGCCCCTATGGCTACACCTTC
CASSLGGPYGYTF
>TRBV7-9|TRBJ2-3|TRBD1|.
TGTGCCAGCAGCCTTCGGACAGGAAATCAAATAGATACGCAGTATTTT
CASSLRTGNQIDTQYF
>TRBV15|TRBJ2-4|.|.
TGTGCCACCAGCAGAGATGCGGGTTGGGAAAACATTCAGTACTTC
CATSRDAGWENIQYF
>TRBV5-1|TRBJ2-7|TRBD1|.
TGCGCCAGCAGCCCCGGTGGCGGGACAGGGTACGAGCAGTACTTC
CASSPGGGTGYEQYF
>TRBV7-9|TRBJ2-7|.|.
TGTGCCAGCAGTGCCGGGACTTCTTTACGAGAGCAGTACTTC
CASSAGTSLREQYF
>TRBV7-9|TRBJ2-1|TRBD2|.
TGTTCCAGCAGCCGGACTAGCAATGAGCAGTTCTTC
CSSSRTSNEQFF
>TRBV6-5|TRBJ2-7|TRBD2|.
TGTGCCAGCAGATCCACCGGGACTAGCAGTGATGGGCAGTACTTC
CASRSTGTSSDGQYF
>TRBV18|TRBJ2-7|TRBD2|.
TGTGCCAGCTCCAAGCCCGCGGGAGGCTACGAGCAGTACTTC
CASSKPAGGYEQYF
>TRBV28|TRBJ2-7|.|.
TGTGCCAGCAGTCTAGGGGTGTCTTTTGGCACAGCCTACGAGCAGTACTTC
CASSLGVSFGTAYEQYF
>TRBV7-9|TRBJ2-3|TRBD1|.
TGTGCCAGCAGTTACGGGACAGGCGGAGTCACAGATACGCAGTATTTT
CASSYGTGGVTDTQYF
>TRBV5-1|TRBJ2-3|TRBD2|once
TGCGCCAGCAGCTTGGACGCTAGCGGGAGTGTAGATACGCAGTATTTT
CASSLDASGSVDTQYF
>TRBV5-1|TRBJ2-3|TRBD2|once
TGCGCCAGCAGCCCGTTAGCGGGAGGCACAGATACGCAGTATTTT
CASSPLAGGTDTQYF
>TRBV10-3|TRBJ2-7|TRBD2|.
TGTGCCAGCGACCGGGACCCGGGAGGCGAGCAGTACTTC
CASDRDPGGEQYF
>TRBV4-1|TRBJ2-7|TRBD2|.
TGCGCCAGCAGCCTAGCGGGAGGGCCCATCGAGCAGTACTTC
CASSLAGGPIEQYF
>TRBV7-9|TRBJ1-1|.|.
TGTTCCAGCAACCCGTACAGTTATGACACTGAAGCTTTCTTT
CSSNPYSYDTEAFF